The next 30 T cell receptor beta chains were all read from a single sample in a study of blood T cell repertoires in COVID-19. Generated by immunoSEQ multiplex PCR, the TCRdb table keeps only in-frame clones and is missing some. The top ten hold roughly 14% of the sample, which has about 220,000 clones, about 91% seen once. Sequencing was performed on PBMCs or T cells enriched from blood (not recorded which). The receptors derive from a woman aged 45-65 years with acute COVID-19.

The CDR3 nucleotides read TGTGCCAGGGTAGACTCTGGGGCCAACGTCCTGACTTTC. Translated, it gives CARVDSGANVLTF. J is TRBJ2-6 and V is TRBV19; D not resolved. Germline lookup yields CDR1 LNHDA and CDR2 SQIVND (reference sequence). V was trimmed by 9 bases and J by 0 bases, leaving 6 bases between them. The CDR3 runs 13 residues.

V is TRBV11-3 and J is TRBJ2-2; 9 bases agree with TRBD1. Germline V gene sequence: CDR1 SGHNT, CDR2 YENEEA. This CDR3 comprises 16 residues. With 5 bases clipped from V and 0 bases from J, the junction kept 4 bases outside the gene matches. Written as DNA, the CDR3 is TGTGCCAGCAGCCCAAGACAGGGGGCGAACACCGGGGAGCTGTTTTTT. It translates to CASSPRQGANTGELFF.

The J gene is TRBJ1-6, the V gene TRBV7-9; 9 bases agree with TRBD1. V lost 8 bases and J lost 7; bases outside the gene matches: 0. The V gene's germline CDR1 is SEHNR and CDR2 FQNEAQ (reference sequence). The CDR3 runs to 12 residues. CDR3: CASGTGNSPLHF. In nucleotides, the CDR3 is TGTGCCAGCGGGACAGGGAATTCACCCCTCCACTTT. Filled out from reference TRBV7-9 and TRBJ1-6, the complete variable domain reads DTGVSQNPRHKITKRGQNVTFRCDPISEHNRLYWYRQTLGQGPEFLTYFQNEAQLEKSRLLSDRFSAERPKGSFSTLEIQRTEQGDSAMYLCASGTGNSPLHFGNGTRLTVT.

The V and J genes are TRBV5-6 and TRBJ1-2; weak D call: TRBD1 (5 bases). The CDR3 is 12 residues long. The germline gives CDR1 SGHDT, CDR2 YYEEEE. V lost 1 base to trimming and J lost 13 bases, with 14 bases between them. In DNA, the CDR3 is TGTGCCAGCAGCTTGTATGGCCGGGACTGCACCTTC. Protein sequence: CASSLYGRDCTF.

The V call is TRBV28, the J call TRBJ2-7; a weak D match, TRBD2 (5 bases). This CDR3 is 11 amino acids long. Germline V gene lookup returns CDR1 MDHEN and CDR2 SYDVKM. V lost 3 bases and J lost 7, with 7 bases in between. CDR3 DNA: TGTGCCAGCAGTTTGGACTTAGAGCAGTACTTC. This gives the protein CASSLDLEQYF.

The V gene is TRBV30, the J gene TRBJ2-1; D is unclear. From germline, CDR1 is GTSNPN and CDR2 SVGIG (reference sequence). V lost 5 bases and J 9 bases, leaving 11 bases between the germline ends. CDR3 size: 11 residues. The CDR3 reads CAWLLYLEQFF. The CDR3 DNA reads TGTGCCTGGCTCCTTTATCTTGAGCAGTTCTTC.

This rearrangement joins TRBV11-1 to TRBJ2-3; 9 bases agree with TRBD2. CDR3 size: 15 residues. The V and J ends lost 3 bases and 3 bases, in that order; junction bases with no gene match: 4. The germline V gene has CDR1 SGHAT and CDR2 FQDESV (reference sequence). For the CDR3, the DNA is TGTGCCAGCAGCTTTAGCGGGAGTCGGACAGATACGCAGTATTTT. Its translation: CASSFSGSRTDTQYF.

The V and J genes are TRBV6-5 and TRBJ1-6, with no clear D. Per the germline V gene, CDR1 is MNHEY and CDR2 is SVGAGI. The CDR3 has 14 amino acids. Trimming removed 2 bases from V and 6 bases from J, with 8 bases in between. The DNA of the CDR3 is TGTGCCAGCAGTTACGAGGGAGGTAATTCACCCCTCCACTTT. It translates to CASSYEGGNSPLHF.

This rearrangement joins TRBV6-5 to TRBJ2-1, with a tentative D call TRBD2 (7 bases). V gave up 3 bases and J gave up 2 bases, with 11 bases separating them. Germline CDR1 and CDR2: MNHEY and SVGAGI. CDR3 length: 15 residues. The CDR3 sequence is CASSYRGAAYNEQFF. CDR3 DNA: TGTGCCAGCAGTTATCGGGGGGCGGCCTACAATGAGCAGTTCTTC.

The chain is built from TRBV28 and TRBJ2-7, with 10 bases identical to TRBD1. This CDR3 has 16 residues. Trimming took 0 bases from V and 5 from J; bases not matched to a gene: 7. Germline V gene sequence: CDR1 MDHEN, CDR2 SYDVKM. The CDR3 here is CASSLWGGQGFNEQYF. CDR3 DNA sequence: TGTGCCAGCAGTTTATGGGGGGGACAGGGGTTCAACGAGCAGTACTTC.

The V and J genes are TRBV21-1 and TRBJ2-5; the tabulated D call, TRBD2, remains unverified against the DNA. TRBV21-1 is marked as a pseudogene. The CDR3 length is 15 residues. CDR3 sequence reads: CASSSSGGQGETQYF. The DNA of the CDR3 is TGTGCCAGCAGCTCCAGTGGCGGGCAAGGGGAGACCCAGTACTTC.

The chain links TRBV7-9 to TRBJ1-1; 9 bases match TRBD1. Germline V gives CDR1 SEHNR, CDR2 FQNEAQ (reference sequence). Trimming at V came to 5 bases and at J to 8 bases, leaving 12 bases not matched to a gene. The CDR3 extends over 15 amino acids. The chain's CDR3 is CASSRTGTGSREAFF. CDR3 nucleotides: TGTGCCAGCAGCCGAACCGGGACAGGGAGTCGGGAAGCTTTCTTT.

The V call is TRBV11-2, the J call TRBJ1-1; a weak D match, TRBD1 (5 bases). V was trimmed by 2 bases and J by 8 bases, leaving 9 bases between them. CDR1 SGHAT and CDR2 FQNNGV come from the germline V gene. The CDR3 has 12 residues. CDR3 DNA sequence: TGTGCCAGCAGCTTACAGGGCCTCGAAGCTTTCTTT. This gives the protein CASSLQGLEAFF.

The J gene is TRBJ2-1, the V gene TRBV21-1; the D call TRBD2 from the table was never checked on the DNA. TRBV21-1 corresponds to a pseudogene. CDR3 length: 18 amino acids. The CDR3 protein is CASSKGKREAGGCNEQFF. CDR3 in DNA: TGTGCCAGCAGCAAAGGAAAGCGGGAAGCGGGAGGGTGTAATGAGCAGTTCTTC.

V is TRBV5-1 and J is TRBJ2-7, with 7 bases fitting TRBD2. CDR1 is SGHRS, CDR2 YFSETQ, per germline. The CDR3 extends over 15 amino acids. The ends lost 0 bases at V and 0 bases at J; junction bases unmatched: 3. The CDR3 here is CASSLDRTSSYEQYF. DNA for the CDR3: TGCGCCAGCAGCTTGGACAGGACTAGCTCCTACGAGCAGTACTTC.

The chain employs TRBV2 and TRBJ1-4, with 7 bases fitting TRBD1. V shed 7 bases and J 5 bases; nucleotides not matched to a gene: 7. Germline-derived CDR1 and CDR2 are SNHLY and FYNNEI. The CDR3 extends over 14 amino acids. The CDR3 protein is CASNPDRLNEKLFF. In nucleotides, the CDR3 is TGTGCCAGCAACCCGGACAGGCTAAATGAAAAACTGTTTTTT.

This chain joins TRBV27 and TRBJ2-6, with D possibly TRBD1 on 6 matching bases. This CDR3 region has 20 residues. Germline V gene sequence: CDR1 MNHEY, CDR2 SMNVEV (reference sequence). Trimming shortened V by 2 bases and J by 1 base, and 21 bases separated the two germline ends. The CDR3 nucleotides read TGTGCCAGCAGTTTAAGGTTTGGGACACGAGTGTTTTCTGGGGCCAACGTCCTGACTTTC. It encodes CASSLRFGTRVFSGANVLTF.

The chain links TRBV5-6 to TRBJ2-2, with a tentative D call TRBD1 (6 bases). Germline loops: CDR1 SGHDT, CDR2 YYEEEE. V lost 4 bases and J 3 bases, leaving 10 bases between the germline ends. This CDR3 has 14 residues. The CDR3 sequence is CASSTTGYTGELFF. The CDR3 nucleotides are TGTGCCAGCAGCACCACAGGGTACACCGGGGAGCTGTTTTTT.

The chain has TRBV5-1 and TRBJ1-2; 11 bases agree with TRBD1. The CDR3 is 17 amino acids. J gave up 4 bases and V 3 bases, and 11 bases lay outside the gene matches. In germline, CDR1 is SGHRS, CDR2 YFSETQ. The CDR3 protein is CASSSDTGQGATYGYTF. CDR3 in DNA: TGCGCCAGCAGCTCGGATACCGGACAGGGGGCAACCTATGGCTACACCTTC.

This chain links TRBV24-1 with TRBJ1-4, with 9 nucleotides matching TRBD1. With 4 bases clipped from V and 5 bases from J, the junction kept 4 bases outside the gene matches. Germline lookup yields CDR1 KGHDR and CDR2 SFDVKD. The CDR3 covers 15 residues. In DNA, the CDR3 is TGTGCCACCAGTGACCCCGGGACAGGGAATGAAAAACTGTTTTTT. Protein: CATSDPGTGNEKLFF.

V and J are TRBV28 and TRBJ1-2; TRBD1 might be the D (6 bases). There are 14 residues in the CDR3. Trimming took off 8 bases at V and 1 base at J, with 14 bases between the two ends. CDR1 is MDHEN and CDR2 is SYDVKM in the germline V gene. The CDR3 sequence: CASVVGQNNYGYTF. DNA of the CDR3: TGTGCCAGCGTTGTGGGACAAAATAACTATGGCTACACCTTC.

This sequence joins TRBV24-1 and TRBJ1-5; D gene ambiguous. V lost 4 bases and J 0 bases, leaving 6 bases between the germline ends. The V gene's germline CDR1 is KGHDR and CDR2 SFDVKD. The CDR3 runs 14 residues. CDR3 sequence: CATSERDSNQPQHF. CDR3 DNA: TGTGCCACCAGTGAACGGGATAGCAATCAGCCCCAGCATTTT.

This chain links TRBV7-8 with TRBJ2-1; 11 bases fit TRBD2. The CDR3 is 16 amino acids. V shed 3 bases and J 6 bases; nucleotides not matched to a gene: 7. The germline V gene encodes CDR1 SGHVS and CDR2 FQNEAQ. DNA for the CDR3: TGTGCCAGCAGCTTCGTAGCGGGAGGGCCTTCCAATGAGCAGTTCTTC. It specifies CASSFVAGGPSNEQFF.

The chain employs TRBV5-1 and TRBJ2-5, with TRBD2 matching 14 bases. V gave up 5 bases and J gave up 5 bases; unmatched junction bases: 11. CDR1 and CDR2 from the germline V gene are SGHRS and YFSETQ. This CDR3 comprises 17 residues. The CDR3 bases are TGCGCCAGCAGTCTTCCCGGGACTAGCGGGAGCGGTGAGACCCAGTACTTC. Amino acid sequence: CASSLPGTSGSGETQYF.

Concerning this clone: At one boundary the junction diverges from the germline segment, which might be a read error. The V and J genes are TRBV25-1 and TRBJ2-1, with 15 bases matching TRBD2. The CDR3 consists of 15 residues. The V gene's germline CDR1 is MGHDK and CDR2 SYGVNS. The CDR3 DNA reads as TGTGCCAGCAGTGAACCGGGACTAGCGGGAGGCCCACCGCTCTTC. This translates into CASSEPGLAGGPPLF.

This rearrangement joins TRBV27 to TRBJ1-6; 7 bases are shared with TRBD1. CDR3 length: 14 amino acids. The J segment lost 9 bases and the V segment lost 7 bases, leaving 9 bases of the junction unmatched. The germline V gene has CDR1 MNHEY and CDR2 SMNVEV (reference sequence). CDR3 sequence: CASTQGDLRSPLHF. For the CDR3, the DNA is TGTGCCAGCACCCAGGGGGACTTGCGTTCACCCCTCCACTTT.

The chain is built from TRBV28 and TRBJ1-6, with D perhaps matching TRBD1 (5 bases). Trimming stripped 11 bases from V and 3 bases from J, with 11 bases between. There are 13 residues in the CDR3. Germline V gene sequence: CDR1 MDHEN, CDR2 SYDVKM. CDR3 in amino acids: CAARGDYNSPLHF. CDR3 sequence (DNA): TGTGCCGCACGGGGGGACTATAATTCACCCCTCCACTTT. The variable domain in full, with the rest retrieved from reference TRBV28 and TRBJ1-6, is DVKVTQSSRYLVKRTGEKVFLECVQDMDHENMFWYRQDPGLGLRLIYFSYDVKMKEKGDIPEGYSVSREKKERFSLILESASTNQTSMYLCAARGDYNSPLHFGNGTRLTVT.

The chain recombines TRBV27 with TRBJ1-6; 7 positions match TRBD1. This CDR3 spans 18 amino acids. Germline CDR1 is MNHEY and CDR2 is SMNVEV (reference sequence). After removal of 3 bases from V and 9 bases from J, the junction contained 17 bases not matched to a gene. CDR3 in amino acids: CASSFRFFGGGESSPLHF. Written as DNA, the CDR3 is TGTGCCAGCAGTTTTAGGTTTTTTGGAGGGGGCGAAAGTTCACCCCTCCACTTT.

This chain uses TRBV1 with TRBJ2-7; the D segment call TRBD2 is taken from the table without a DNA check. TRBV1 is termed a pseudogene. The CDR3 sequence is 17 residues long. CDR3 nucleotides: TGCACCAGCAGCCACCCCCAGACTAGCGGGAGTTCCTACGAGCAGTACTTC. It is translated as CTSSHPQTSGSSYEQYF.

The chain recombines TRBV7-3 with TRBJ2-1, with D perhaps matching TRBD2 (6 bases). Germline assignment: CDR1 SGHTA and CDR2 FQGTGA. This CDR3 is 14 amino acids long. Trimming shortened V by 2 bases and J by 7 bases, and 12 bases separated the two germline ends. CDR3 sequence reads: CASSLWLRGNEQFF. The CDR3 nucleotides read TGTGCCAGCAGCTTATGGTTACGGGGGAATGAGCAGTTCTTC. Full variable domain (outside the CDR3, taken from reference TRBV7-3 and TRBJ2-1): GAGVSQTPSNKVTEKGKYVELRCDPISGHTALYWYRQSLGQGPEFLIYFQGTGAADDSGLPNDRFFAVRPEGSVSTLKIQRTERGDSAVYLCASSLWLRGNEQFFGPGTRLTVL.